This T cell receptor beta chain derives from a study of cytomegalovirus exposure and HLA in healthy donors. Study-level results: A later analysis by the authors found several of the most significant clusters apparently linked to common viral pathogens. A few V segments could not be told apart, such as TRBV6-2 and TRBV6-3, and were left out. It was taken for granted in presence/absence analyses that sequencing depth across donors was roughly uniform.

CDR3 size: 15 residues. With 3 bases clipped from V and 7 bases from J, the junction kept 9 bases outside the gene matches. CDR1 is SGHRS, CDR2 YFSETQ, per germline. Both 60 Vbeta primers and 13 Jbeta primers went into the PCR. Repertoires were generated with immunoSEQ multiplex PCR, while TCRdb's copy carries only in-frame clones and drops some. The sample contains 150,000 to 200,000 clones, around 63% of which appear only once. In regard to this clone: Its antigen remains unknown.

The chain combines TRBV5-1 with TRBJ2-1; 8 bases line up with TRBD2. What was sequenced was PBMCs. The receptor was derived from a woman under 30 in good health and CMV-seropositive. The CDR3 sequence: CASSSAGTSGNEQFF. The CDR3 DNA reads TGCGCCAGCAGCTCGGCCGGGACTAGTGGTAATGAGCAGTTCTTC. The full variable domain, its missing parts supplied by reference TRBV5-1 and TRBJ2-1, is KAGVTQTPRYLIKTRGQQVTLSCSPISGHRSVSWYQQTPGQGLQFLFEYFSETQRNKGNFPGRFSGRQFSNSRSEMNVSTLELGDSALYLCASSSAGTSGNEQFFGPGTRLTVL.